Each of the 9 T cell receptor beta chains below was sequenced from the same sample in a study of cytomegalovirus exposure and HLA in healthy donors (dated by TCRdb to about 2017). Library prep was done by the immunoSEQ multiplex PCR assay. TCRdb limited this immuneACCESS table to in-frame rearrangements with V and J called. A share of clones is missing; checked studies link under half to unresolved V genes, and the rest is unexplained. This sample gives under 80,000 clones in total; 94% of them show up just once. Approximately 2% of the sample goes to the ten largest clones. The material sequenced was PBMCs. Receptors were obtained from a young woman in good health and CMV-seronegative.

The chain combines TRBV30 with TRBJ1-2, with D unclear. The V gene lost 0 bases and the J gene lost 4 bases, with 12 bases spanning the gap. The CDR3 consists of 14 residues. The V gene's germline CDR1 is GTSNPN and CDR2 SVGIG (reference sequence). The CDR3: CAWSVMEEIYGYTF. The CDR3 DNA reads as TGTGCCTGGAGTGTAATGGAGGAGATCTATGGCTACACCTTC.

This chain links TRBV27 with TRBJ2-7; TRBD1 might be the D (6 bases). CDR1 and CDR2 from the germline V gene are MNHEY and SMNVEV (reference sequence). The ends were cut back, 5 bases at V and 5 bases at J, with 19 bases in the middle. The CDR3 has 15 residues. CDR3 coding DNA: TGTGCCAGCAGTAGGATCGGACAGTTACCGGACGAGCAGTACTTC. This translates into CASSRIGQLPDEQYF.

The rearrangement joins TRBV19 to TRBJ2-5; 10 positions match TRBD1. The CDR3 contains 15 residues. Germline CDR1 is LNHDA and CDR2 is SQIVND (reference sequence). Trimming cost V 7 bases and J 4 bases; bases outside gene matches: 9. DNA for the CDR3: TGTGCCAGTAACACGGGACAGGGGTTGGGAGAGACCCAGTACTTC. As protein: CASNTGQGLGETQYF.

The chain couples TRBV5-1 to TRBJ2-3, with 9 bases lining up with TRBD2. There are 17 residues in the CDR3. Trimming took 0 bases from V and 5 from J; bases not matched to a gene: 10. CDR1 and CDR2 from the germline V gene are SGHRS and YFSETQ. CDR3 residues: CASSLDGLAGPVDTQYF. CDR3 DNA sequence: TGCGCCAGCAGCTTGGACGGGCTAGCGGGGCCGGTAGATACGCAGTATTTT.

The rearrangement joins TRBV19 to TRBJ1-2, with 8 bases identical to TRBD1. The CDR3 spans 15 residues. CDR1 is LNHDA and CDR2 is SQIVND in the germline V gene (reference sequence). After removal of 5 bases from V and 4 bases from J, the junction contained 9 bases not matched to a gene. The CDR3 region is CASSAPGQGAYGYTF. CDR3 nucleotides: TGTGCCAGTAGTGCCCCAGGGCAGGGGGCCTATGGCTACACCTTC.

The CDR3 nucleotides read TGTGCCAGCACGCGGGAGGTCCCTTACAATGAGCAGTTCTTC. This sequence encodes CASTREVPYNEQFF. The chain is built from TRBV2 and TRBJ2-1; 8 bases agree with TRBD2. V shed 7 bases, J shed 4 bases, and the junction held 6 bases outside the gene matches. The CDR3 is 14 amino acids. CDR1 and CDR2 from the germline V gene are SNHLY and FYNNEI.

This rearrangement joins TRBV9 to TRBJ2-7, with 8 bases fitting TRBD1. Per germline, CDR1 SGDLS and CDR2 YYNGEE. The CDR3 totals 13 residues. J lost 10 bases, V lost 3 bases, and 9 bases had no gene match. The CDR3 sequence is CASSARGQGEQYF. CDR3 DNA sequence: TGTGCCAGCAGCGCAAGAGGACAGGGTGAACAGTACTTC.

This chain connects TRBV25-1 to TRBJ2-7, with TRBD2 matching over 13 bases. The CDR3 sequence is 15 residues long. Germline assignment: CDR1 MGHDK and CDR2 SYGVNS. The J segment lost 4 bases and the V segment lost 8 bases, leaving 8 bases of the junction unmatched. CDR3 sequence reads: CASPEGTSGKYEQYF. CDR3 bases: TGTGCCAGCCCGGAGGGGACTAGCGGGAAATACGAGCAGTACTTC.

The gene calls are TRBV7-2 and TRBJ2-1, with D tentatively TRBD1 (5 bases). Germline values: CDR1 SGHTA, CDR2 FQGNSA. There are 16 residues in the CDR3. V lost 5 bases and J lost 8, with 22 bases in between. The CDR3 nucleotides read TGTGCCAGCAGCCAGGCTGGGCAGGGTGGGTCCGATGAGCAGTTCTTC. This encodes CASSQAGQGGSDEQFF.